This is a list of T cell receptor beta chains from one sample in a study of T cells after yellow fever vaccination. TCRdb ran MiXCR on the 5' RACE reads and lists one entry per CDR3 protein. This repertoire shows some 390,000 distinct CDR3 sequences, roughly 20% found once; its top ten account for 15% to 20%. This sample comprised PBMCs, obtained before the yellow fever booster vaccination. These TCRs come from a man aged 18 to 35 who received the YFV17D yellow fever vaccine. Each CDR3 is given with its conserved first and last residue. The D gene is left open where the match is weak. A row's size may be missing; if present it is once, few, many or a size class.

DNA: TGTGCCAGCAGTTCCCCAGGGAGCCCACCACGAGACAATGGCTACACCTTC
CDR3: CASSSPGSPPRDNGYTF
size: few
V: TRBV28
D: -
J: TRBJ1-2

DNA: TGCGCCCTCAACAGGGTAGGGGCAGATACGCAGTATTTT
CDR3: CALNRVGADTQYF
size: few
V: TRBV10-2
D: -
J: TRBJ2-3

DNA: TGTGCCAGCAGCTTGTCCGCGGCGACTAATGAAAAACTGTTTTTT
CDR3: CASSLSAATNEKLFF
size: few
V: TRBV5-6
D: -
J: TRBJ1-4

DNA: TGTGCCAGCAGCTTAGATCTGGCGGGGGAAACAGATACGCAGTATTTT
CDR3: CASSLDLAGETDTQYF
size: few
V: TRBV7-6
D: TRBD2
J: TRBJ2-3

DNA: TGCAGTGCTAGAGCTCGAGGGGCGGGTGGACCCCTCCACTTT
CDR3: CSARARGAGGPLHF
size: -
V: TRBV20-1
D: -
J: TRBJ1-6

DNA: TGCGCCAGCAGCCAAGTACGCGCAGGGGTGAGCACCGGGGAGCTGTTTTTT
CDR3: CASSQVRAGVSTGELFF
size: few
V: TRBV4-3
D: -
J: TRBJ2-2

DNA: TGTGCCAGCAGCTCCGGACTAGCGGGGGGGTTCGCAGATACGCAGTATTTT
CDR3: CASSSGLAGGFADTQYF
size: -
V: TRBV7-2
D: TRBD2
J: TRBJ2-3

DNA: TGTGCCAGTAGTATGAGGGGACAGGGGTACTCTGGGGCCAACGTCCTGACTTTC
CDR3: CASSMRGQGYSGANVLTF
size: -
V: TRBV19
D: TRBD1
J: TRBJ2-6

DNA: TGCGCCAGCAGCTCTACAGGGCGGACTAATGAAAAACTGTTTTTT
CDR3: CASSSTGRTNEKLFF
size: -
V: TRBV5-1
D: -
J: TRBJ1-4

DNA: TGTGCCAGCAGTTTAAGGGGGTCACCCCTCCACTTT
CDR3: CASSLRGSPLHF
size: few
V: TRBV27
D: -
J: TRBJ1-6

DNA: TGTGCCAGCACCCCCTCCGGGGGGGGGGCCCAGTACTTC
CDR3: CASTPSGGGAQYF
size: -
V: TRBV6-2/TRBV6-3
D: TRBD2
J: TRBJ2-5

DNA: TGTGCCAGCAGCCCCCGGTCGGCGGGGGCTCGGTACACAGATACGCAGTATTTT
CDR3: CASSPRSAGARYTDTQYF
size: -
V: TRBV7-2
D: -
J: TRBJ2-3

DNA: TGTGCCAGCAGCCCACTTCGACAGGGCTATAATTCACCCCTCCACTTT
CDR3: CASSPLRQGYNSPLHF
size: -
V: TRBV7-2
D: TRBD1
J: TRBJ1-6

DNA: TGTGCCAGCAGGAGACAGGGAGGCCACGAGCAGTACTTC
CDR3: CASRRQGGHEQYF
size: -
V: TRBV28
D: -
J: TRBJ2-7

DNA: TGTGCCAGCAGCTTTGGGACAGGGATGGCCGGGGAGCTGTTTTTT
CDR3: CASSFGTGMAGELFF
size: -
V: TRBV7-2
D: TRBD1
J: TRBJ2-2

DNA: TGCAGCGTTGAATCCGGGACGGACTACGAGCAGTACTTC
CDR3: CSVESGTDYEQYF
size: few
V: TRBV29-1
D: -
J: TRBJ2-7

DNA: TGTGCCAGCAGCTGGACTAGCGGGGGAGACAATGAGCAGTTCTTC
CDR3: CASSWTSGGDNEQFF
size: few
V: TRBV11-2
D: TRBD2
J: TRBJ2-1

DNA: TGCAGCGTTATACAGGGGGCTCAGGATGAGCAGTTCTTC
CDR3: CSVIQGAQDEQFF
size: many
V: TRBV29-1
D: TRBD1
J: TRBJ2-1

DNA: TGTGCCACCAGCAGGAGGGGAGGCCCGGGCTACGAGCAGTACTTC
CDR3: CATSRRGGPGYEQYF
size: -
V: TRBV15
D: -
J: TRBJ2-7

DNA: TGTGCCAGCAGGGTTAGGGTGGACAGGGCGGTTCCACCCCTCCACTTT
CDR3: CASRVRVDRAVPPLHF
size: few
V: TRBV6-5
D: TRBD1
J: TRBJ1-6

DNA: TGTGCCATCAGTGAGAATTCAGCGGGGGCTCAAGAGACCCAGTACTTC
CDR3: CAISENSAGAQETQYF
size: few
V: TRBV10-3
D: TRBD2
J: TRBJ2-5

DNA: TGCAGTGCTAGAATGGGGGGCGGCACAGATACGCAGTATTTT
CDR3: CSARMGGGTDTQYF
size: -
V: TRBV20-1
D: -
J: TRBJ2-3

DNA: TGCAGCGCAGGACGTACCTACGAGCAGTACTTC
CDR3: CSAGRTYEQYF
size: -
V: TRBV29-1
D: -
J: TRBJ2-7

DNA: TGCAGTGCTAGAGATGGGGGACAGCCCATGACCGGGGAGCTGTTTTTT
CDR3: CSARDGGQPMTGELFF
size: many
V: TRBV20-1
D: TRBD1
J: TRBJ2-2

DNA: TGTGCCAGCAGACAGAGAGCAGGAATCCCACCCCTCCACTTT
CDR3: CASRQRAGIPPLHF
size: -
V: TRBV6-5
D: -
J: TRBJ1-6

DNA: TGCAGTGCCGGCGGGATCACAGATACGCAGTATTTT
CDR3: CSAGGITDTQYF
size: -
V: TRBV20-1
D: -
J: TRBJ2-3

DNA: TGTGCCAGCAGCTTTGGGGGGGGCAACTCCTACAATGAGCAGTTCTTC
CDR3: CASSFGGGNSYNEQFF
size: -
V: TRBV5-6
D: -
J: TRBJ2-1

DNA: TGCAGTGCCGAAGTACCCCTAGCGGGGGGGCCCGCAGATACGCAGTATTTT
CDR3: CSAEVPLAGGPADTQYF
size: many
V: TRBV20-1
D: TRBD2
J: TRBJ2-3

DNA: TGTGCCACCCAGGAGTATGGGAATTCACCCCTCCACTTT
CDR3: CATQEYGNSPLHF
size: -
V: TRBV28
D: -
J: TRBJ1-6

DNA: TGCAGCGTTGTGACGGGGAATGAGCAGTTCTTC
CDR3: CSVVTGNEQFF
size: few
V: TRBV29-1
D: -
J: TRBJ2-1

DNA: TGTGCCAGCAGTGACGGGATAGCCCTAGCCAAAAACATTCAGTACTTC
CDR3: CASSDGIALAKNIQYF
size: -
V: TRBV6-1
D: -
J: TRBJ2-4

DNA: TGCGCCAGCAGTCACCCCCGACAGAGGGTCGACAATGAGCAGTTCTTC
CDR3: CASSHPRQRVDNEQFF
size: once
V: TRBV23-1
D: -
J: TRBJ2-1

DNA: TGTGCCAGCAGCATTAGACAGGGACCAGAGTCACCCCTCCACTTT
CDR3: CASSIRQGPESPLHF
size: -
V: TRBV7-9
D: TRBD1
J: TRBJ1-6

DNA: TGTGCCAGCAGCTCAAATCAGGGCCCTGAGCAGTTCTTC
CDR3: CASSSNQGPEQFF
size: -
V: TRBV7-9
D: -
J: TRBJ2-1

DNA: TGTGCCAGCAGTCCCACAGGGGGCGCGGGAGCTTTCTTT
CDR3: CASSPTGGAGAFF
size: -
V: TRBV12-3/TRBV12-4
D: TRBD1
J: TRBJ1-1

DNA: TGCAGTGCTAGTGCCTATGAGCAGTTCTTC
CDR3: CSASAYEQFF
size: -
V: TRBV20-1
D: -
J: TRBJ2-1

DNA: TGTGCCAGCAGCTTCGGGGGAGCTTATGGCTACACCTTC
CDR3: CASSFGGAYGYTF
size: -
V: TRBV5-6
D: -
J: TRBJ1-2

DNA: TGTGCCACCGCAACGGGACTAGCCTTTTACAATGAGCAGTTCTTC
CDR3: CATATGLAFYNEQFF
size: few
V: TRBV10-3
D: TRBD2
J: TRBJ2-1

DNA: TGCGCCAGCAGCCAGGTGACGGGGGACTCCTACGAGCAGTACTTC
CDR3: CASSQVTGDSYEQYF
size: -
V: TRBV4-1
D: -
J: TRBJ2-7

DNA: TGTGCCAGCAGCTTACCACTAGTCGGGGAGACCCAGTACTTC
CDR3: CASSLPLVGETQYF
size: many
V: TRBV7-6
D: -
J: TRBJ2-5

DNA: TGTGCCAGCAGTAGTAGGGGCCGAACCTCTGGGGCCAACGTCCTGACTTTC
CDR3: CASSSRGRTSGANVLTF
size: -
V: TRBV6-1
D: -
J: TRBJ2-6

DNA: TGTGCCAGCAGCTTAAACCGGGCCCTAGCCAAAAACATTCAGTACTTC
CDR3: CASSLNRALAKNIQYF
size: few
V: TRBV7-2
D: -
J: TRBJ2-4

DNA: TGCGCCAGCAGCTTGGAGGAGGATGAGCAGTTCTTC
CDR3: CASSLEEDEQFF
size: few
V: TRBV5-1
D: -
J: TRBJ2-1

DNA: TGCAGTGCTAGAGATTATAGGGGGGCCCAAGAGACCCAGTACTTC
CDR3: CSARDYRGAQETQYF
size: -
V: TRBV20-1
D: -
J: TRBJ2-5

DNA: TGTGCCAGCAGGGGGACTAGCGGGGCTGGGGCCAACGTCCTGACTTTC
CDR3: CASRGTSGAGANVLTF
size: -
V: TRBV12-3/TRBV12-4
D: TRBD2
J: TRBJ2-6

DNA: TGTGCTAGTGGGAGGGACACAGATACGCAGTATTTT
CDR3: CASGRDTDTQYF
size: -
V: TRBV12-5
D: -
J: TRBJ2-3

DNA: TGCAGTGCTAGCAACCTAGCGGAGAACCAAGAGACCCAGTACTTC
CDR3: CSASNLAENQETQYF
size: -
V: TRBV20-1
D: TRBD2
J: TRBJ2-5

DNA: TGCAGTGCTACCGGGACAGGACTTACTAACTATGGCTACACCTTC
CDR3: CSATGTGLTNYGYTF
size: -
V: TRBV20-1
D: TRBD1
J: TRBJ1-2

DNA: TGTGCCAGCAGTTACTTCGGGGGGCAGGCCTACGAGCAGTACTTC
CDR3: CASSYFGGQAYEQYF
size: -
V: TRBV6-6
D: -
J: TRBJ2-7

DNA: TGTGCCAGCAGCTTGGCAGGGGGCGTTAGGCCTGAAGCTTTCTTT
CDR3: CASSLAGGVRPEAFF
size: -
V: TRBV7-2
D: TRBD1
J: TRBJ1-1